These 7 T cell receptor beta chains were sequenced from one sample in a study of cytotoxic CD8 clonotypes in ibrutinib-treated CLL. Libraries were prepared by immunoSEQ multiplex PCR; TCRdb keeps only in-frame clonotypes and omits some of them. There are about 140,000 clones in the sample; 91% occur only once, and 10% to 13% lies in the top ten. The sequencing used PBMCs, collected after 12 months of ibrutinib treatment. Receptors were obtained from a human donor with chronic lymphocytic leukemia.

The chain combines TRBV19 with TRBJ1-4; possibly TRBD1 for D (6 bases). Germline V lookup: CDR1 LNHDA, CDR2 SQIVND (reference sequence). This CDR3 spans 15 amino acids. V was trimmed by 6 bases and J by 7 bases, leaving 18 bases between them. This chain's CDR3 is CASRIQGGPGEKLFF. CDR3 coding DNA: TGTGCCAGTAGAATCCAAGGGGGTCCAGGTGAAAAACTGTTTTTT.

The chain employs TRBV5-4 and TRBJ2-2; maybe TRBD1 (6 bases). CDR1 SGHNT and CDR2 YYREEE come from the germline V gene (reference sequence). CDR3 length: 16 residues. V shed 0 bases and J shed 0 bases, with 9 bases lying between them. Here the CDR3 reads CASSLDGDTNTGELFF. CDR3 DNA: TGTGCCAGCAGCTTGGATGGGGACACGAACACCGGGGAGCTGTTTTTT.

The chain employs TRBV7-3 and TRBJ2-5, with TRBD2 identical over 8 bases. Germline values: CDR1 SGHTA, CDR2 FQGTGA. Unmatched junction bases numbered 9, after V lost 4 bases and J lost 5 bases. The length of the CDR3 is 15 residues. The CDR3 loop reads CASSSGAGEGETQYF. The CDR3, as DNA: TGTGCCAGCAGCTCGGGAGCGGGAGAGGGGGAGACCCAGTACTTC. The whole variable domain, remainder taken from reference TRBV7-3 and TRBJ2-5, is GAGVSQTPSNKVTEKGKYVELRCDPISGHTALYWYRQSLGQGPEFLIYFQGTGAADDSGLPNDRFFAVRPEGSVSTLKIQRTERGDSAVYLCASSSGAGEGETQYFGPGTRLLVL.

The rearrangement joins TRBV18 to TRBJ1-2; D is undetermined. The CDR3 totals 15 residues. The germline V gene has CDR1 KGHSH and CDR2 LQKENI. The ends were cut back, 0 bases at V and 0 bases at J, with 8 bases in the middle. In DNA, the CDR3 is TGTGCCAGCTCACCACCGACATCCCCTAACTATGGCTACACCTTC. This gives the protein CASSPPTSPNYGYTF.

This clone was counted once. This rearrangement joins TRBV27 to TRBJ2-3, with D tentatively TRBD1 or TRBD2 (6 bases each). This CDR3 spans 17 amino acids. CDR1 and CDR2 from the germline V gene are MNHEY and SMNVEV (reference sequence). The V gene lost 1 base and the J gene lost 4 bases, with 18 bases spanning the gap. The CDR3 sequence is CASSLLGGRELADTQYF. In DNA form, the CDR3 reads TGTGCCAGCAGTTTATTAGGGGGGCGGGAACTAGCAGATACGCAGTATTTT.

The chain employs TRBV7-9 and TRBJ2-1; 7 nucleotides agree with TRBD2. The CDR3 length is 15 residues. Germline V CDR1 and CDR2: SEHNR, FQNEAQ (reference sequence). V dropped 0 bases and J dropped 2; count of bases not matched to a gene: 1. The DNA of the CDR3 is TGTGCCAGCAGCTTAGCGCTAGCGGCCTACAATGAGCAGTTCTTC. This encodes CASSLALAAYNEQFF.

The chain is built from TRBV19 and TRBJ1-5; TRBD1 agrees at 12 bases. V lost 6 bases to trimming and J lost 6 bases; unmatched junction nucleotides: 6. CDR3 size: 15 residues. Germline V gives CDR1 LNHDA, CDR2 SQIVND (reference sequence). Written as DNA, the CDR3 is TGTGCCAGTAGCCCGGGGACAGGGGGCAGTCAGCCCCAGCATTTT. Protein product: CASSPGTGGSQPQHF.